This entry lists 29 T cell receptor beta chains sequenced from one sample in a study of patients and donors after allogeneic stem cell transplantation. TCRdb used MiXCR to reprocess the RT-PCR reads, holding one entry per CDR3 protein. Of 150,000 to 250,000 distinct CDR3 sequences listed, approximately 41% were seen once; the top ten hold 25% to 35%. Sequencing used blood, either unsorted or a sorted T cell fraction (not recorded which). Receptors were obtained from a human donor who was either an allogeneic HSCT recipient or a stem cell or donor lymphocyte infusion donor (not recorded which). It is not recorded whose cells these are; they may come from a transplant donor.

This clonotype was counted between two and nine times. V and J are TRBV28 and TRBJ2-7; D perhaps matches TRBD1 (5 bases). Germline assignment: CDR1 MDHEN and CDR2 SYDVKM. This CDR3 is built from 15 residues. Trimming stripped 3 bases from V and 3 bases from J, with 15 bases between. CDR3 sequence reads: CASSLFETEIYEQYF. The CDR3, as DNA: TGTGCCAGCAGTTTGTTCGAGACAGAGATCTACGAGCAGTACTTC.

The chain joins TRBV9 to TRBJ2-2, with D unresolved. V was clipped by 1 base and J by 4 bases, with 5 bases between them. Per germline, CDR1 SGDLS and CDR2 YYNGEE. CDR3 length equals 13 residues. The CDR3 nucleotides are TGTGCCAGCAGCGTAATGGGCACCGGGGAGCTGTTTTTT. It encodes CASSVMGTGELFF. The full variable domain, with the rest looked up from reference TRBV9 and TRBJ2-2, is DSGVTQTPKHLITATGQRVTLRCSPRSGDLSVYWYQQSLDQGLQFLIQYYNGEERAKGNILERFSAQQFPDLHSELNLSSLELGDSALYFCASSVMGTGELFFGEGSRLTVL.

The V call is TRBV4-3, the J call TRBJ2-7, with D perhaps TRBD1 (5 bases). CDR1 LGHNA and CDR2 YSLEER come from the germline V gene. This CDR3 is 14 amino acids long. Trimming took off 2 bases at V and 6 bases at J, with 14 bases between the two ends. The CDR3 loop reads CASSQSSKGREQYF. The CDR3 DNA reads TGCGCCAGCAGCCAAAGCTCCAAGGGGCGCGAGCAGTACTTC.

This chain joins TRBV12-5 and TRBJ1-1, with D unresolved. V was shortened by 6 bases and J by 4 bases, with 24 bases between the two germline ends. CDR3 length: 17 amino acids. CDR1 is LGHNT, CDR2 FRNRAP, per germline. CDR3 DNA sequence: TGTGCTAGTGGCCCCCCTGGGGTTGAGTTGGTTAGCACTGAAGCTTTCTTT. This sequence encodes CASGPPGVELVSTEAFF.

The chain uses TRBV6-6 and TRBJ1-5, with 9 bases identical to TRBD1. CDR3 length equals 17 residues. Trimming removed 0 bases from V and 2 bases from J; junction bases left unmatched: 5. Per the germline V gene, CDR1 is MNHNY and CDR2 is SVGAGI (reference sequence). CDR3 DNA: TGTGCCAGCAGTTACTCGACAGGGGGTAGGCGCAATCAGCCCCAGCATTTT. Its protein is CASSYSTGGRRNQPQHF.

This chain joins TRBV9 and TRBJ1-5; 8 bases are a match to TRBD1. CDR3 length: 14 amino acids. Trimming removed 9 bases from V and 5 bases from J; junction bases left unmatched: 10. Germline assignment: CDR1 SGDLS and CDR2 YYNGEE. CDR3 amino acids: CATPGQGDDQPQHF. The CDR3 DNA is TGTGCCACGCCAGGACAGGGTGACGATCAGCCCCAGCATTTT.

The V gene is TRBV6-1, the J gene TRBJ2-1; D uncertain. V gave up 10 bases and J gave up 0 bases, with 7 bases separating them. From germline, CDR1 is MNHNS and CDR2 SASEGT. This CDR3 is 12 amino acids long. CDR3 coding DNA: TGTGCCACCATCCACTCCTACAATGAGCAGTTCTTC. Amino acids: CATIHSYNEQFF.

This clonotype has more than one count but fewer than ten. The rearrangement links TRBV6-5 to TRBJ2-1; tentatively, D is TRBD2 (6 bases). The CDR3 length is 13 residues. V gave up 6 bases and J gave up 7 bases, with 13 bases separating them. Germline-derived CDR1 and CDR2 are MNHEY and SVGAGI. The CDR3 nucleotides are TGTGCCAGCAGCACCGGGGACTGGAATGAGCAGTTCTTC. Its protein is CASSTGDWNEQFF.

The CDR3 spells CASSLLPQGGGSHTEAFF. CDR3 bases: TGTGCCAGCTCACTCCTCCCCCAAGGGGGAGGGTCCCACACTGAAGCTTTCTTT. V and J are TRBV18 and TRBJ1-1, with D possibly being TRBD1 (6 bases). With 4 bases removed from V and 3 bases from J, the gap between germline ends came to 24 bases. This CDR3 comprises 18 residues. Germline V gene lookup returns CDR1 KGHSH and CDR2 LQKENI.

This clonotype was counted many times. This chain links TRBV11-1 with TRBJ1-1; D might be TRBD1 (6 bases). V was trimmed by 5 bases and J by 3 bases, leaving 10 bases between them. CDR3 length: 13 amino acids. Per germline, CDR1 SGHAT and CDR2 FQDESV (reference sequence). CDR3 DNA sequence: TGTGCCAGCAGCGACCCAGGGGACACTGAAGCTTTCTTT. It codes for CASSDPGDTEAFF.

V and J are TRBV28 and TRBJ2-7; D may match TRBD1 or TRBD2 (5 bases each). From germline, CDR1 is MDHEN and CDR2 SYDVKM. This CDR3 has 15 residues. Trimming shortened V by 3 bases and J by 6 bases, and 18 bases separated the two germline ends. The CDR3 sequence: CASSFGPRGALEQYF. In DNA, the CDR3 is TGTGCCAGCAGTTTCGGGCCCCGAGGGGCCCTCGAGCAGTACTTC.

This sequence joins TRBV6-1 and TRBJ1-2; 7 nucleotides match TRBD1. The CDR3 extends over 14 amino acids. J was trimmed by 9 bases and V by 4 bases; bases with no gene match: 11. Germline V CDR1 and CDR2: MNHNS, SASEGT. CDR3 coding DNA: TGTGCCAGCAGTGCCCGGACAGGAAGGTTTAGCTACACCTTC. It translates to CASSARTGRFSYTF.

The V call is TRBV12-3 or TRBV12-4, the J call TRBJ1-1; unclear D gene. The CDR3 has 13 amino acids. Trimming pared 6 bases from V and 0 bases from J, leaving 8 bases between. This CDR3 reads CASRDLMNTEAFF. The DNA of the CDR3 is TGTGCCAGCAGGGACCTGATGAACACTGAAGCTTTCTTT.

The rearrangement uses TRBV20-1 and TRBJ2-3, with 9 bases identical to TRBD2. The length of the CDR3 is 17 residues. Unmatched junction bases numbered 15, after V lost 0 bases and J lost 8 bases. Germline lookup yields CDR1 DFQATT and CDR2 SNEGSKA (reference sequence). The CDR3 loop is CSARDHMRGLAMGTQYF. In nucleotides, the CDR3 is TGCAGTGCTAGAGATCATATGCGGGGACTAGCTATGGGTACGCAGTATTTT.

The CDR3 region is CASSLGTGGSDNEKLFF. CDR3 DNA sequence: TGTGCCAGCAGCTTGGGGACAGGGGGCTCTGATAATGAAAAACTGTTTTTT. This sequence joins TRBV5-4 and TRBJ1-4; 11 positions match TRBD1. Per germline, CDR1 SGHNT and CDR2 YYREEE (reference sequence). Trimming at V came to 0 bases and at J to 4 bases, leaving 5 bases not matched to a gene. The CDR3 is 17 residues long. Variable domain in full (rest from reference TRBV5-4 and TRBJ1-4): ETGVTQSPTHLIKTRGQQVTLRCSSQSGHNTVSWYQQALGQGPQFIFQYYREEENGRGNFPPRFSGLQFPNYSSELNVNALELDDSALYLCASSLGTGGSDNEKLFFGSGTQLSVL.

This chain connects TRBV20-1 to TRBJ2-2, with D hard to call. V lost 6 bases, J lost 4 bases, and 6 bases lay in between. This CDR3 spans 11 amino acids. Germline CDR1 reads DFQATT; CDR2 reads SNEGSKA (reference sequence). DNA of the CDR3: TGCAGTGCCACGCCCACCGGGGAGCTGTTTTTT. It specifies CSATPTGELFF.

The chain has TRBV7-9 and TRBJ1-1; D perhaps matches TRBD1 (5 bases). This CDR3 has 16 residues. Germline V lookup: CDR1 SEHNR, CDR2 FQNEAQ (reference sequence). V dropped 1 base and J dropped 1 base, with 13 bases sitting between them. The DNA for the CDR3 is TGTGCCAGCAGCTTAGTGGATAGGGGCCGGAACACTGAAGCTTTCTTT. This gives the protein CASSLVDRGRNTEAFF.

V and J are TRBV5-4 and TRBJ2-1, with D maybe TRBD2 (5 bases). The V gene lost 4 bases and the J gene lost 0 bases, with 17 bases spanning the gap. The CDR3 extends over 17 amino acids. Germline V lookup: CDR1 SGHNT, CDR2 YYREEE (reference sequence). In DNA form, the CDR3 reads TGTGCCAGCAGCCAACGAACTTCGGGAAGCTCCTACAATGAGCAGTTCTTC. Translating gives CASSQRTSGSSYNEQFF.

V and J are TRBV27 and TRBJ2-7; 8 bases are shared with TRBD1. CDR3 length equals 15 residues. Losses at the gene ends were 5 bases for V and 3 bases for J; bases not matched to a gene: 9. Looked up from germline, CDR1 is MNHEY and CDR2 is SMNVEV (reference sequence). CDR3 in amino acids: CASSHPGTGNYEQYF. The DNA of the CDR3 is TGTGCCAGCAGTCACCCCGGGACAGGTAACTACGAGCAGTACTTC.

The chain joins TRBV7-9 to TRBJ1-6; 7 positions match TRBD1. This CDR3 is 16 amino acids long. J was trimmed by 7 bases and V by 6 bases; bases with no gene match: 12. The germline gives CDR1 SEHNR, CDR2 FQNEAQ (reference sequence). The CDR3: CASREDTGTANSPLHF. In nucleotides, the CDR3 is TGTGCCAGCAGGGAAGACACCGGGACAGCGAATTCACCCCTCCACTTT.

This clonotype came up a few times. This chain connects TRBV12-3 or TRBV12-4 to TRBJ2-7; D possibly corresponds to TRBD2 (6 bases). Trimming took 3 bases from V and 0 from J, leaving 12 bases between them. The CDR3 is 15 amino acids. The CDR3 reads CASSFRYGSSYEQYF. CDR3 sequence (DNA): TGTGCCAGCAGTTTCCGGTACGGGAGCTCCTACGAGCAGTACTTC.

The J gene is TRBJ2-1, the V gene TRBV5-5; TRBD2 is a possible D gene (6 bases). The CDR3 sequence is 12 residues long. The V end was cut by 2 bases, the J end by 8 bases, with 8 bases between. Germline V gives CDR1 SGHKS, CDR2 YYEKEE (reference sequence). The CDR3 spells CASSFTGDEQFF. Here the CDR3 DNA reads TGTGCCAGCAGCTTCACGGGGGATGAGCAGTTCTTC.

The chain has TRBV3-1 and TRBJ2-7; 12 bases match TRBD2. Germline CDR1 reads LGHDT; CDR2 reads YNNKEL (reference sequence). The CDR3 spans 17 residues. Trimming removed 5 bases from V and 3 bases from J; junction bases left unmatched: 11. The CDR3 sequence is CASSSPGLAGVDYEQYF. The CDR3 DNA follows: TGTGCCAGCAGCTCCCCGGGACTAGCGGGTGTTGACTACGAGCAGTACTTC.

The genes are TRBV27 and TRBJ2-7; TRBD2 agrees at 10 bases. Germline V lookup: CDR1 MNHEY, CDR2 SMNVEV (reference sequence). The junction had 20 bases not matched to a gene; V was cut back by 6 bases and J by 12 bases. The CDR3 contains 16 residues. CDR3 residues: CASSTPSGLAYLSPYF. The CDR3 nucleotides read TGTGCCAGCAGCACTCCCTCGGGACTAGCGTACCTCTCCCCGTACTTC.

The chain combines TRBV5-1 with TRBJ1-4; 8 nucleotides match TRBD1. CDR1 is SGHRS and CDR2 is YFSETQ in the germline V gene. The CDR3 is 16 amino acids. V trimming: 0 bases; J trimming: 8 bases; junction bases outside the gene matches: 9. CDR3 sequence: CASSLVGQGQNEKLFF. The CDR3 DNA reads as TGCGCCAGCAGCTTGGTCGGACAGGGACAAAACGAAAAACTGTTTTTT.

The gene calls are TRBV4-1 and TRBJ1-5; 8 bases are a match to TRBD1. J lost 3 bases, V lost 0 bases, and 7 bases had no gene match. Per germline, CDR1 MGHRA and CDR2 YSYEKL. The CDR3 contains 17 residues. The CDR3 nucleotides read TGCGCCAGCAGCCAAGATGCGGACAGGGTACCCAATCAGCCCCAGCATTTT. Translation gives CASSQDADRVPNQPQHF.

The chain recombines TRBV6-5 with TRBJ2-1; a weak D match, TRBD2 (5 bases). V lost 0 bases and J 7 bases, leaving 10 bases between the germline ends. The length of the CDR3 is 14 residues. Germline CDR1 and CDR2: MNHEY and SVGAGI. CDR3 DNA sequence: TGTGCCAGCAGTTACTCGCGGGTATGGAATGAGCAGTTCTTC. This sequence encodes CASSYSRVWNEQFF.

This clonotype was seen only a few times. The V and J genes are TRBV29-1 and TRBJ1-1; 7 bases are shared with TRBD1. CDR1 and CDR2 from the germline V gene are SQVTM and ANQGSEA. Losses at the gene ends were 5 bases for V and 4 bases for J; bases not matched to a gene: 4. CDR3 length: 12 amino acids. CDR3 coding DNA: TGCAGCGTTCAACAGGGGAGCACTGAAGCTTTCTTT. It encodes CSVQQGSTEAFF.

The chain has TRBV7-2 and TRBJ2-1, with 12 bases identical to TRBD2. The junction had 21 bases not matched to a gene; V was cut back by 5 bases and J by 7 bases. This CDR3 region has 20 residues. CDR1 is SGHTA and CDR2 is FQGNSA in the germline V gene. The CDR3 loop reads CASSPSRLRLAGVVGNEQFF. DNA of the CDR3: TGTGCCAGCAGCCCCTCTAGGTTGAGACTAGCGGGAGTGGTCGGAAATGAGCAGTTCTTC. Based on the CDR3 plus reference TRBV7-2 and TRBJ2-1, the full variable domain is GAGVSQSPSNKVTEKGKDVELRCDPISGHTALYWYRQSLGQGLEFLIYFQGNSAPDKSGLPSDRFSAERTGGSVSTLTIQRTQQEDSAVYLCASSPSRLRLAGVVGNEQFFGPGTRLTVL.